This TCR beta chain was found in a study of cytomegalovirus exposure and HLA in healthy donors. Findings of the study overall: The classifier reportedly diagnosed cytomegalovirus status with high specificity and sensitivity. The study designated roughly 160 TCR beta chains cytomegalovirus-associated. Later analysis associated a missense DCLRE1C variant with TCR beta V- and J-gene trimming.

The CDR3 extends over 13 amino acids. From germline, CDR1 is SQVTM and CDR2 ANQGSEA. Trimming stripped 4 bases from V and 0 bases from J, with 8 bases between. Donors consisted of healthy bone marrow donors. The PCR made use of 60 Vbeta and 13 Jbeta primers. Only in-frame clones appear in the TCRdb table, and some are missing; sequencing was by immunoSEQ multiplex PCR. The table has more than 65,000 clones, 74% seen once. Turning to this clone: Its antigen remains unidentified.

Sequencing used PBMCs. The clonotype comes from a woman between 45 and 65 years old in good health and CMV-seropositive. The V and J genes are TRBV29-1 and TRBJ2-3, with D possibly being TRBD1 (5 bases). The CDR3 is CSVGQSSTDTQYF. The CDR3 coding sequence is TGCAGCGTTGGACAGTCTAGCACAGATACGCAGTATTTT.